Here is one TCR beta chain with its context. This clone came up a few times. Its target antigen remains unknown. Qualities for individual bases were not recorded, and no much larger clone is one base off. Trimming costs V 10 bases and J 7 bases, and their ends lie 14 bases apart. CDR1 ENHRY and CDR2 SYGVKD are derived from the germline V gene. The CDR3 sequence holds 12 residues, the cysteine and phenylalanine included. The retained sequence is limited to the CDR3, 36 bases, with the frame set at the first base. Roughly 2.2 micrograms of genomic DNA were extracted from cryopreserved PBMCs for TCR beta library preparation. Longitudinal blood samples from CLL patients on ibrutinib monotherapy underwent high-throughput TCR beta sequencing. Patients were enrolled in a phase 2 open-label single-center ibrutinib monotherapy trial. This sample is drawn from a study of cytotoxic CD8 clonotypes in ibrutinib-treated CLL (dated by TCRdb to about 2021). Study-level background: The cohort had 11 relapsed/refractory and around 15 treatment-naive patients; 17 to 18 were IGHV unmutated. Partial responses were observed in 24 patients and complete responses in 2; after a median follow-up of roughly 62 months, remission was maintained in 15 or so patients and progression was observed in roughly twelve. Response samples were taken after a median of about a year on treatment, ranging from about 6 to 36 months. An average of 255,043 productive templates and approximately 90,000 productive rearrangements was obtained per sample. Longitudinal samples were obtainable from about 30% of the roughly 90 participants in the trial. Cryopreserved peripheral blood mononuclear cells were obtained before treatment, at response, and at either sustained remission or disease progression. Patients were still on ibrutinib when every remission and progressive disease sample was collected. Beyond this particular receptor, the publication reports: Clonality rose at ibrutinib response, remained stable during sustained remission, and dropped back toward baseline at progression. Public clonotypes were rare and either shrank or stayed stable during treatment, and the rise in clonality at ibrutinib response reflected expansion of private clonotypes. Sustained-remission and progressing patients did not have matched sampling times, and lymph node repertoires were not examined. At baseline, clonality was higher than in age-matched healthy donors and showed a strong correlation with circulating CD8+ T-cell counts.

Each clonotype received, on average, about 10x coverage in deep resolution sequencing performed on a MiSeq, where the target depth lay between 1 in 1 million and 1 in 200,000 T cells. The immunoSEQ hsTCRB Kit was used to generate TCR beta libraries. The source study handled its data this way. Data were analyzed with ImmunoSEQ Data Assistant and ImmunoSEQ Analyzer, with V, D and J genes assigned per IMGT definitions. Clonality, with values ranging from 0 to 1, was calculated as one minus the normalized Shannon entropy of productive rearrangement frequencies. Only overrepresented clonotypes making up at least 0.05% of each patient's repertoire were included in the public clonotype analysis. Some 14 age-matched healthy donor repertoires from immuneACCESS served as clonality controls. Held by TCRdb, this immuneACCESS table contains in-frame sequences only and omits some clones. Under half of the omission traces to an unresolved V gene where checked; the cause of the rest is unknown. For V, J and clone size, that table is used; D and trimming come from the DNA. This sample lists around 150,000 clones; over 75% were detected once. The ten largest clones take up 7.5% to 8% of the sample.

The V gene is TRBV10-3 and the J gene is TRBJ1-3; the D gene assignment is ambiguous. The sequence was obtained from a human donor with chronic lymphocytic leukemia. The specimen comprised PBMCs, sampled after 36 months of ibrutinib treatment. For the CDR3, the sequence is CATASWWNTIYF. The bases read TGTGCCACCGCCTCATGGTGGAACACCATATATTTT.